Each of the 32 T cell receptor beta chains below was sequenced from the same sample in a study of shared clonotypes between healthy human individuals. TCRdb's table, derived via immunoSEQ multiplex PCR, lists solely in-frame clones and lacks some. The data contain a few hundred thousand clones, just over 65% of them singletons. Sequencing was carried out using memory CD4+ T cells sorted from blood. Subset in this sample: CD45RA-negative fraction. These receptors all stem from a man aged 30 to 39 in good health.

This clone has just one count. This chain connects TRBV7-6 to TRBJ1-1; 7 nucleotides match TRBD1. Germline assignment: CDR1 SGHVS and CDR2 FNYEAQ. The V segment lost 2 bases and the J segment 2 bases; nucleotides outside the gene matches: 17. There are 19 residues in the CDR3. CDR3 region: CASSLPQGRTSFGNTEAFF. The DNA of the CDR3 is TGTGCCAGCAGCTTACCACAGGGGCGAACCTCTTTCGGAAACACTGAAGCTTTCTTT.

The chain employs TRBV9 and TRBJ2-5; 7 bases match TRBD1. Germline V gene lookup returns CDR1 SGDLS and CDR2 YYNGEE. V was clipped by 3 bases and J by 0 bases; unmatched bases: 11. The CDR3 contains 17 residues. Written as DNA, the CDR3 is TGTGCCAGCAGCGCCGGACAGGCAGCCATAGACCAAGAGACCCAGTACTTC. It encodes CASSAGQAAIDQETQYF.

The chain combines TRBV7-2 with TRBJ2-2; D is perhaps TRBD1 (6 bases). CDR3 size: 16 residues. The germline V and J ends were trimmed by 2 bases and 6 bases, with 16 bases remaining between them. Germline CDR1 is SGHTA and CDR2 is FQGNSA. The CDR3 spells CASSLLGGTIPGELFF. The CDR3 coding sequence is TGTGCCAGCAGCTTATTAGGGGGTACGATCCCCGGGGAGCTGTTTTTT.

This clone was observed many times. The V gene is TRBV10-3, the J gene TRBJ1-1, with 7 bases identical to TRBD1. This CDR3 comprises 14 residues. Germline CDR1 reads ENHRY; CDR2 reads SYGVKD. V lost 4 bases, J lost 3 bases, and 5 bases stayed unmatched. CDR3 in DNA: TGTGCCATCAGTGCCCAACAGGGGTACACTGAAGCTTTCTTT. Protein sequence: CAISAQQGYTEAFF.

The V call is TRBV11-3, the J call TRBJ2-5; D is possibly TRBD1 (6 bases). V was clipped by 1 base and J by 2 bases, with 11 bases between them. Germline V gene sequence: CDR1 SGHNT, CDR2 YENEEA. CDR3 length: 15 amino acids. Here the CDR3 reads CASSLGPGQQETQYF. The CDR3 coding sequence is TGTGCCAGCAGCTTAGGACCGGGACAACAAGAGACCCAGTACTTC.

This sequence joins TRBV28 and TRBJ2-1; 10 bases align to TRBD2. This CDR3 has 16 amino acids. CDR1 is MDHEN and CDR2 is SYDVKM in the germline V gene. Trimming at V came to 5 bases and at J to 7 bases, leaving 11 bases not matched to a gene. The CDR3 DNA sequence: TGTGCCAGCAGTGACAACTTACTAGCGGGGATAAATGAGCAGTTCTTC. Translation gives CASSDNLLAGINEQFF.

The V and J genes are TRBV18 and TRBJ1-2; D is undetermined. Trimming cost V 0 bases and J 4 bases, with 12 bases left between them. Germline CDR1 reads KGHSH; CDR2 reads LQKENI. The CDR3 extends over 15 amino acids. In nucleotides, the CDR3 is TGTGCCAGCTCACCACCGGGTCCCGCCCCCTATGGCTACACCTTC. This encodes CASSPPGPAPYGYTF.

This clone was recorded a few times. As DNA, the CDR3 is TGTGCCAGCTCACCACCGGAGGGGAAGCCCCAGCATTTT. It encodes CASSPPEGKPQHF. The J gene is TRBJ1-5, the V gene TRBV18; a weak D match, TRBD1 (5 bases). This CDR3 is built from 13 residues. Trimming pared 0 bases from V and 8 bases from J, leaving 8 bases between. CDR1 is KGHSH and CDR2 is LQKENI in the germline V gene.

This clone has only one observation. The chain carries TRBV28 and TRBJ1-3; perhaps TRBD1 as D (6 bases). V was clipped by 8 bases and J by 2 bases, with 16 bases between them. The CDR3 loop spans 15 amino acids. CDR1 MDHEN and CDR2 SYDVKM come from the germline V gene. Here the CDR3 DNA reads TGTGCCAGCTCCCCAATAGGGGGGACTGGAAACACCATATATTTT. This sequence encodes CASSPIGGTGNTIYF.

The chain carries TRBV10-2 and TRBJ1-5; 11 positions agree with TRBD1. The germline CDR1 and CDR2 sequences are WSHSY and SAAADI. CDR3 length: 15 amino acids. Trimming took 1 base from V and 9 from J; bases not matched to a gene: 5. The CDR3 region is CASSEWGQGEVPQHF. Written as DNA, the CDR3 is TGCGCCAGCAGTGAGTGGGGACAGGGGGAGGTGCCCCAGCATTTT.

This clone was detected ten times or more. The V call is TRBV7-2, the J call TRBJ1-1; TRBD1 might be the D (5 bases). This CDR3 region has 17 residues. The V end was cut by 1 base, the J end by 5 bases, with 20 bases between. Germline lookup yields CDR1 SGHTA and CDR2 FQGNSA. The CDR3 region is CASSLGGAAKAWTEAFF. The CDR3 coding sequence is TGTGCCAGCAGCTTAGGAGGGGCGGCTAAAGCGTGGACTGAAGCTTTCTTT.

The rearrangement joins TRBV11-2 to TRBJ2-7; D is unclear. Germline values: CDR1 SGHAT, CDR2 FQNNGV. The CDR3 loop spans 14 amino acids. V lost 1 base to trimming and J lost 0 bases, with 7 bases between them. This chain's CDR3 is CASSLAQNSYEQYF. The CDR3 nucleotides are TGTGCCAGCAGCTTAGCGCAGAACTCCTACGAGCAGTACTTC.

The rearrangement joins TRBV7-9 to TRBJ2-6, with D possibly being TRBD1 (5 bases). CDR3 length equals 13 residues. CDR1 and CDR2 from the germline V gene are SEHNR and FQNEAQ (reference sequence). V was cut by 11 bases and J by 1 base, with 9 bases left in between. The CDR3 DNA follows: TGTGCCGGGGCGAGATCTGGGGCCAACGTCCTGACTTTC. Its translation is CAGARSGANVLTF.

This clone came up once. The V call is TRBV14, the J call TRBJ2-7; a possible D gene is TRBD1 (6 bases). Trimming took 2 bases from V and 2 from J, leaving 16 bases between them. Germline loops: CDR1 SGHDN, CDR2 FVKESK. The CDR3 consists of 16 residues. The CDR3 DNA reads TGTGCCAGCAGCCAAACTAGGGGGATGCAAACCTACGAGCAGTACTTC. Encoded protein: CASSQTRGMQTYEQYF.

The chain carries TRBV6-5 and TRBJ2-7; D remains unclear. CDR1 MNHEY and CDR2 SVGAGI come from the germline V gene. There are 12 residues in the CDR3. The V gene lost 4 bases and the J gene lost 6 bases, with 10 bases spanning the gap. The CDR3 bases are TGTGCCAGCAGTTCGCTGGGTTTCGAGCAGTACTTC. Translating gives CASSSLGFEQYF.

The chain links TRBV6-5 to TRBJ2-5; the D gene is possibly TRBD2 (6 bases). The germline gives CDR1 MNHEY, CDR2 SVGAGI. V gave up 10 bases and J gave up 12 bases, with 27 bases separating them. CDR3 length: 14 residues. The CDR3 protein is CATVPGDSTSPKYF. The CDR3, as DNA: TGTGCCACCGTCCCTGGGGACTCGACGTCTCCAAAGTACTTC.

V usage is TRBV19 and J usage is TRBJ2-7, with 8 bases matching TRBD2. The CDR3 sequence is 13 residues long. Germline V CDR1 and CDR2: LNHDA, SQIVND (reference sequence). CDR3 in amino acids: CARVPSGSYEQYF. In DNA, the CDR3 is TGTGCAAGGGTGCCTAGCGGGTCCTACGAGCAGTACTTC.

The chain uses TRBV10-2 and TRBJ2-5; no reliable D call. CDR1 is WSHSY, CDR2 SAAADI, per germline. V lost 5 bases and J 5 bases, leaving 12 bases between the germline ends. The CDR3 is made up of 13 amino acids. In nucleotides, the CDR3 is TGCGCCAGCAGTCTCGGGCTAGGGGAGACCCAGTACTTC. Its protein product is CASSLGLGETQYF.

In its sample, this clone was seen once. Written as DNA, the CDR3 is TGTGCCAGCAGTCTCGGAGGGCAGCAGAGCACAGATACGCAGTATTTT. The encoded protein is CASSLGGQQSTDTQYF. The chain uses TRBV27 and TRBJ2-3; D might be TRBD2 (6 bases). V lost 5 bases, J lost 0 bases, and 15 bases lay in between. Per germline, CDR1 MNHEY and CDR2 SMNVEV (reference sequence). The CDR3 has 16 residues.

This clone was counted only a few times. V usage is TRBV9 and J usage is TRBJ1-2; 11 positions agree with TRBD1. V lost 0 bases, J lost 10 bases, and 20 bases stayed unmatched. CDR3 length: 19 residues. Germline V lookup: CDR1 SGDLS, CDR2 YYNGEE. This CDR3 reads CASSVELWDRGSSGRVYTF. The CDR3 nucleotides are TGTGCCAGCAGCGTAGAGCTCTGGGACAGGGGGAGCTCTGGCCGTGTCTACACCTTC.

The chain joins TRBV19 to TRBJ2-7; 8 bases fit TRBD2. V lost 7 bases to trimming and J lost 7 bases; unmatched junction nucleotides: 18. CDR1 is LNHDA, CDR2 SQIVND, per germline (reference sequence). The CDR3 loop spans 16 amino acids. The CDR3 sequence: CASTPHVGAGAEEQYF. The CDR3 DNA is TGTGCCAGTACCCCCCACGTAGGAGCGGGAGCAGAGGAGCAGTACTTC.

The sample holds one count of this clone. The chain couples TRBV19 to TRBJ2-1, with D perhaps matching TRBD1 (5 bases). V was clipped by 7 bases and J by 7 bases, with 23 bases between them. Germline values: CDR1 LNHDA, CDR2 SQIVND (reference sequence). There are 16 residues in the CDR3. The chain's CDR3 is CASNQRGIGEGNEQFF. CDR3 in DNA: TGTGCCAGTAACCAAAGGGGAATTGGGGAAGGGAATGAGCAGTTCTTC.

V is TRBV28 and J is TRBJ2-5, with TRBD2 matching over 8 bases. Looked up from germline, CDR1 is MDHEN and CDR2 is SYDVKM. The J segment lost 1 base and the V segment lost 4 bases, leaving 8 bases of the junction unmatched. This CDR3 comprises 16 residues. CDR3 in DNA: TGTGCCAGCAGTTCGGGACTAGTGAAGCCCCAAGAGACCCAGTACTTC. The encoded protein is CASSSGLVKPQETQYF.

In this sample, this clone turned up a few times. The CDR3 DNA is TGTGCCAGCACAGACTACTCGAACACCGGGGAGCTGTTTTTT. The encoded protein is CASTDYSNTGELFF. The chain is built from TRBV6-1 and TRBJ2-2, with D maybe TRBD2 (5 bases). Germline assignment: CDR1 MNHNS and CDR2 SASEGT. The CDR3 is made up of 14 amino acids. Trimming pared 7 bases from V and 0 bases from J, leaving 9 bases between.

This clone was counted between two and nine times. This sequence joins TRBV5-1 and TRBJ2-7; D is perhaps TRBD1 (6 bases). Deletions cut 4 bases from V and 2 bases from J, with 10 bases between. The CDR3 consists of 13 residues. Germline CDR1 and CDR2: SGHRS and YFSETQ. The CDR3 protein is CASSRTATYEQYF. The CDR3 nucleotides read TGCGCCAGCAGCCGGACAGCTACCTACGAGCAGTACTTC.

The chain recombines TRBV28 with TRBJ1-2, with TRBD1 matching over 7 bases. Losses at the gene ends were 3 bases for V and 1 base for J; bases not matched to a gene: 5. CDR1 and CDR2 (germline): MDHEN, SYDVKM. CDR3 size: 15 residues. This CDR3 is CASSLQTGFNYGYTF. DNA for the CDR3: TGTGCCAGCAGTTTGCAGACAGGGTTTAACTATGGCTACACCTTC.

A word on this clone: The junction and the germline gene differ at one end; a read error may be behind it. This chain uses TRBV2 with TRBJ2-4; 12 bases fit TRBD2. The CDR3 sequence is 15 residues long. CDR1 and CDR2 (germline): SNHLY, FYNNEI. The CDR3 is CASTRLAGAQNIQYF. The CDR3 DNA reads TGTGCCAGCACTAGACTAGCGGGAGCCCAAAACATTCAGTACTTC.

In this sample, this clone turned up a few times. CDR3 sequence (DNA): TGTGCCAGCTCACCGGGTCCAGGGTCAAGCACAGATACGCAGTATTTT. Encoded protein: CASSPGPGSSTDTQYF. The chain recombines TRBV18 with TRBJ2-3; a possible D gene is TRBD1 (5 bases). Trimming removed 3 bases from V and 0 bases from J, with 13 bases in between. In germline, CDR1 is KGHSH, CDR2 LQKENI. The CDR3 runs to 16 residues.

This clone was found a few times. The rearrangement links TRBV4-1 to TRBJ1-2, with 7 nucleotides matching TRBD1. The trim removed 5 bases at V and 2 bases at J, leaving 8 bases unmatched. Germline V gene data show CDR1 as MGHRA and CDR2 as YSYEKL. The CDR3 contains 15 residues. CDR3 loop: CASSSGTAKNYGYTF. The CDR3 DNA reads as TGCGCCAGCAGCAGCGGGACAGCAAAAAACTATGGCTACACCTTC.

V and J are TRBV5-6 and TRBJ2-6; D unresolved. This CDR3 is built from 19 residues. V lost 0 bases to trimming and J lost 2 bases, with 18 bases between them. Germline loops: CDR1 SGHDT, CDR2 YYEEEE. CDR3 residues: CASSLGSQVLPTGANVLTF. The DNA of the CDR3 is TGTGCCAGCAGCTTGGGCTCGCAAGTTCTCCCTACTGGGGCCAACGTCCTGACTTTC.

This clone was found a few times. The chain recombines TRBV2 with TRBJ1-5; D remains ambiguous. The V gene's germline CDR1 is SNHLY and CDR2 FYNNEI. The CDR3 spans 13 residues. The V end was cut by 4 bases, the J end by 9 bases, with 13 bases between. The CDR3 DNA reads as TGTGCCAGCAGTGTCGGAGCCCCGTCGCCCCAGCATTTT. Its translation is CASSVGAPSPQHF.

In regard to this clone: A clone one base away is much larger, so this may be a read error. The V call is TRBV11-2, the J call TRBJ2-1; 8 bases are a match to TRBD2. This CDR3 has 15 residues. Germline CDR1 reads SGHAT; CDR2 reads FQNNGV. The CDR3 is CANSFLAGSYNEQFF. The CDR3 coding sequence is TGTGCCAACAGCTTCCTAGCGGGCTCCTACAATGAGCAGTTCTTC.